A selection of T cell receptor beta chains follows, all from one sample in a study of spatial heterogeneity in lung cancer. TCRdb re-called the 5' RACE reads with MiXCR, one entry per CDR3 protein. This table holds some 100,000 distinct CDR3 sequences, under 4.5% found once. The source was lung tumor tissue, collected at surgery. Every receptor here comes from a male donor with early-stage non-small cell lung cancer. The CDR3 runs from the conserved cysteine through the conserved F or W. The order of the fields is V gene, J gene, CDR3 protein.

TRBV28,TRBJ2-7,CASSLSGAYEQYF
TRBV29-1,TRBJ2-7,CSAAGDGYEQYF
TRBV6-6,TRBJ2-7,CAAGGWDFYEQYF
TRBV10-3,TRBJ2-2,CAIRTRQNTGELFF
TRBV6-6,TRBJ2-5,CAIKTGPETQYF
TRBV5-1,TRBJ2-7,CASSPRGGGSSYEQYF
TRBV14,TRBJ1-1,CASRQQGAGSAFF
TRBV28,TRBJ1-3,CASSSAGDGGNTIYF
TRBV5-5,TRBJ1-1,CASSPTITTEAFF
TRBV28,TRBJ2-7,CASTSSPGTYEQYF
TRBV6-6,TRBJ2-1,CASGPGGSYNEQFF
TRBV7-9,TRBJ2-5,CASSSLRQYQETQYF
TRBV2,TRBJ2-3,CASRGSGAFDTDTQYF
TRBV19,TRBJ2-4,CASSSGTDSQYF
TRBV7-9,TRBJ2-2,CASSLGTSGTGELFF
TRBV20-1,TRBJ2-7,CSARAGADYEQYF
TRBV5-5,TRBJ1-4,CASSLGQGTRFWFF
TRBV7-9,TRBJ2-5,CASSFRQKTYTYQETQYF
TRBV18,TRBJ1-1,CASSPRRDPVDTEAFF
TRBV4-1,TRBJ2-6,CASSQGTDRANVLTF
TRBV6-5,TRBJ2-1,CASSYTSGAHYNEQFF
TRBV28,TRBJ2-1,CATEGATGVSYNEQFF
TRBV10-3,TRBJ2-7,CAISELTGGEQYF
TRBV5-1,TRBJ2-3,CASSSSGGLTDTQYF
TRBV18,TRBJ2-5,CASLPRKGETQYF